These 22 T cell receptor beta chains share one sample of origin, sequenced in a study of OX40 agonist ivuxolimab in advanced cancers. Method: immunoSEQ multiplex PCR; TCRdb's copy keeps in-frame clones and lacks some. The sample lists approximately 76,000 clones, 88% seen once, with about 0.9% in the top ten. This specimen was CD4+ or CD8+ T cells sorted from blood, taken in a trial of the OX40 agonist ivuxolimab. The receptors originated from an adult with an advanced solid tumor such as melanoma, head and neck, liver or kidney cancer.

Details on this clone: The same CDR3 can be traced to other DNA sequences in this sample. V and J are TRBV7-2 and TRBJ2-7, with 11 bases matching TRBD1. Germline-derived CDR1 and CDR2 are SGHTA and FQGNSA. The J segment lost 7 bases and the V segment lost 5 bases, leaving 7 bases of the junction unmatched. This CDR3 is built from 14 residues. The CDR3 reads CASSRGQGGREQYF. The CDR3 DNA sequence: TGTGCCAGCAGCCGGGGACAGGGGGGGCGAGAGCAGTACTTC.

The chain uses TRBV5-1 and TRBJ2-3; D is undetermined. V was pared by 8 bases and J by 4 bases, with 11 bases between. The CDR3 sequence is 12 residues long. Germline CDR1 and CDR2: SGHRS and YFSETQ. The CDR3 reads CASTIGADTQYF. DNA of the CDR3: TGCGCCAGTACAATTGGGGCAGATACGCAGTATTTT.

V is TRBV5-5 and J is TRBJ1-5; no clear D. The CDR3 length is 14 residues. Germline V gene data show CDR1 as SGHKS and CDR2 as YYEKEE (reference sequence). Trimming left V 0 bases short and J 3 bases short, with 7 bases between. As DNA, the CDR3 is TGTGCCAGCAGCTTGGCGGCAGACAATCAGCCCCAGCATTTT. Its protein is CASSLAADNQPQHF.

The J gene is TRBJ2-3, the V gene TRBV5-4; TRBD2 matches at 13 bases. There are 16 residues in the CDR3. Germline CDR1 and CDR2: SGHNT and YYREEE (reference sequence). V was clipped by 4 bases and J by 6 bases; unmatched bases: 8. CDR3 sequence: CASSHRTSGSADTQYF. The CDR3 DNA reads as TGTGCCAGCAGCCACCGGACTAGCGGGAGTGCCGATACGCAGTATTTT.

V is TRBV5-6 and J is TRBJ1-1; 9 bases are a match to TRBD1. V was clipped by 4 bases and J by 1 base; unmatched bases: 5. The CDR3 has 15 amino acids. Germline lookup yields CDR1 SGHDT and CDR2 YYEEEE. The CDR3: CASSPDRGRNTEAFF. The CDR3 DNA reads as TGTGCCAGCAGCCCGGACAGGGGTCGGAACACTGAAGCTTTCTTT.

The chain recombines TRBV19 with TRBJ2-2, with 9 bases matching TRBD1. Germline values: CDR1 LNHDA, CDR2 SQIVND (reference sequence). Trimming cost V 2 bases and J 8 bases; bases outside gene matches: 6. There are 15 residues in the CDR3. The CDR3 DNA follows: TGTGCCAGTAGTATAAAAGGACAGGGGAGAGGGGAGCTGTTTTTT. It yields the protein CASSIKGQGRGELFF. Together with reference TRBV19 and TRBJ2-2, the CDR3 gives the full variable domain: DGGITQSPKYLFRKEGQNVTLSCEQNLNHDAMYWYRQDPGQGLRLIYYSQIVNDFQKGDIAEGYSVSREKKESFPLTVTSAQKNPTAFYLCASSIKGQGRGELFFGEGSRLTVL.

V is TRBV7-2 and J is TRBJ1-1; 8 positions match TRBD1. CDR1 is SGHTA, CDR2 FQGNSA, per germline. The CDR3 is 15 amino acids. Losses at the gene ends were 0 bases for V and 13 bases for J; bases not matched to a gene: 13. CDR3 in amino acids: CASSLANDRGSLGFF. The CDR3 nucleotides are TGTGCCAGCAGCTTAGCGAACGACAGGGGCTCGTTGGGTTTCTTT.

The rearrangement links TRBV5-5 to TRBJ2-7; TRBD1 might be the D (6 bases). The CDR3 spans 15 residues. In germline, CDR1 is SGHKS, CDR2 YYEKEE (reference sequence). Trimming took 2 bases from V and 5 from J, leaving 17 bases between them. For the CDR3, the DNA is TGTGCCAGCAGCTTCTCCGGGACACCTCCTGACGAGCAGTACTTC. This sequence encodes CASSFSGTPPDEQYF.

This chain uses TRBV19 with TRBJ2-3, with 8 bases matching TRBD2. The V gene's germline CDR1 is LNHDA and CDR2 SQIVND (reference sequence). Unmatched junction bases numbered 5, after V lost 1 base and J lost 2 bases. The CDR3 is 16 residues long. The CDR3 spells CASSIVSGGVTDTQYF. CDR3 sequence (DNA): TGTGCCAGTAGTATAGTAAGCGGGGGCGTCACAGATACGCAGTATTTT. The full variable domain, in which reference TRBV19 and TRBJ2-3 provide the parts outside the CDR3, is DGGITQSPKYLFRKEGQNVTLSCEQNLNHDAMYWYRQDPGQGLRLIYYSQIVNDFQKGDIAEGYSVSREKKESFPLTVTSAQKNPTAFYLCASSIVSGGVTDTQYFGPGTRLTVL.

The CDR3 DNA follows: TGTGCCAGCAGCTCTCCCCAGGGGGACGTCTATGGCTACACCTTC. Its protein product is CASSSPQGDVYGYTF. The rearrangement links TRBV7-2 to TRBJ1-2; 7 nucleotides line up with TRBD1. Per the germline V gene, CDR1 is SGHTA and CDR2 is FQGNSA. This CDR3 comprises 15 residues. With 4 bases clipped from V and 4 bases from J, the junction kept 9 bases outside the gene matches.

The V gene is TRBV9, the J gene TRBJ1-6, with a possible D match to TRBD1 (5 bases). Germline V gene lookup returns CDR1 SGDLS and CDR2 YYNGEE. V gave up 2 bases and J gave up 7 bases, with 10 bases separating them. The CDR3 spans 14 residues. The CDR3 protein is CASSVGDGNSPLHF. CDR3 sequence (DNA): TGTGCCAGCAGCGTGGGGGACGGAAATTCACCCCTCCACTTT.

V usage is TRBV28 and J usage is TRBJ1-2; D is uncertain. The CDR3 is made up of 11 amino acids. V was pared by 3 bases and J by 8 bases, with 7 bases between. Looked up from germline, CDR1 is MDHEN and CDR2 is SYDVKM. CDR3 DNA: TGTGCCAGCAGTTTGAGGTACGGCTACACCTTC. This codes for CASSLRYGYTF.

V is TRBV30 and J is TRBJ2-1; D uncertain. Germline CDR1 and CDR2: GTSNPN and SVGIG (reference sequence). The V end was cut by 1 base, the J end by 6 bases, with 4 bases between. The CDR3 covers 11 residues. The CDR3 bases are TGTGCCTGGAGTGCCTCCAATGAGCAGTTCTTC. Protein sequence: CAWSASNEQFF.

The chain combines TRBV21-1 with TRBJ1-2; the table names TRBD1, a call not compared with the DNA. TRBV21-1 is recorded as a pseudogene. This CDR3 is built from 19 residues. CDR3: CASSKLIVGTGRSKNGYTF. Here the CDR3 DNA reads TGTGCCAGCAGCAAATTGATCGTGGGGACAGGGAGGTCAAAAAATGGCTACACCTTC.

V and J are TRBV21-1 and TRBJ1-1. TRBV21-1 counts as a pseudogene. CDR3 length equals 17 residues. The CDR3 DNA is TGTGCCAGCAGCAAAGCGCTAACAGGGATCGGGGGGACTGAAGCTTTCTTT. This encodes CASSKALTGIGGTEAFF.

The CDR3 nucleotides are TGCGCCAGCAGCCAGAGACAGGGCGAGGAAAAACTGTTTTTT. Residues: CASSQRQGEEKLFF. The chain joins TRBV4-1 to TRBJ1-4, with TRBD1 identical over 7 bases. This CDR3 region has 14 residues. Germline CDR1 is MGHRA and CDR2 is YSYEKL. The trim removed 3 bases at V and 8 bases at J, leaving 6 bases unmatched.

The chain carries TRBV6-1 and TRBJ2-6; D call uncertain. V was trimmed by 3 bases and J by 5 bases, leaving 20 bases between them. The CDR3 covers 18 residues. Germline lookup yields CDR1 MNHNS and CDR2 SASEGT. CDR3: CASSDAPYAQSRANVLTF. The CDR3 DNA reads as TGTGCCAGCAGTGATGCACCCTATGCACAAAGTCGGGCCAACGTCCTGACTTTC.

The chain combines TRBV25-1 with TRBJ1-1; a possible D gene is TRBD1 (5 bases). Trimming left V 11 bases short and J 1 base short, with 17 bases between. Germline V gene sequence: CDR1 MGHDK, CDR2 SYGVNS. This CDR3 has 14 residues. CDR3 coding DNA: TGTGCCTGCCAACGGGGGTCGAGGAACACTGAAGCTTTCTTT. It encodes CACQRGSRNTEAFF.

This clone was seen a handful of times. The rearrangement joins TRBV5-1 to TRBJ1-6; TRBD1 matches 7 bases. This CDR3 has 15 amino acids. Germline CDR1 and CDR2: SGHRS and YFSETQ. The ends lost 5 bases at V and 9 bases at J; junction bases unmatched: 11. The CDR3 sequence: CASRLGGTEPSPLHF. The DNA for the CDR3 is TGCGCCAGCAGACTAGGAGGGACAGAGCCTTCACCCCTCCACTTT.

The chain links TRBV28 to TRBJ1-3; 7 nucleotides agree with TRBD1. J was trimmed by 8 bases and V by 3 bases; bases with no gene match: 7. The CDR3 contains 14 residues. Germline CDR1 MDHEN, CDR2 SYDVKM. The CDR3 coding sequence is TGTGCCAGCAGTTTCGGGGACAGTAGGGACACCATATATTTT. It yields the protein CASSFGDSRDTIYF.

The chain combines TRBV6-5 with TRBJ2-3; D is possibly TRBD2 (5 bases). There are 15 residues in the CDR3. The ends were cut back, 2 bases at V and 4 bases at J, with 13 bases in the middle. Germline CDR1 reads MNHEY; CDR2 reads SVGAGI. CDR3 protein: CASSYGGVGADTQYF. CDR3 nucleotides: TGTGCCAGCAGTTACGGTGGGGTCGGGGCAGATACGCAGTATTTT.

CDR3 residues: CASSFLGQDDNYGYTF. CDR3 DNA sequence: TGCGCCAGCAGCTTCCTTGGACAGGACGATAACTATGGCTACACCTTC. This sequence joins TRBV5-1 and TRBJ1-2; 7 bases align to TRBD1. Germline CDR1 and CDR2: SGHRS and YFSETQ. The CDR3 is 16 residues long. V shed 2 bases, J shed 1 base, and the junction held 8 bases outside the gene matches.